This TCR beta chain originates from a study of T cell responses to AZD1222 COVID-19 vaccine. The CDR3 extends over 15 amino acids. Trimming removed 8 bases at V and 3 bases at J, with 18 bases between. Germline V gene lookup returns CDR1 SGHNT and CDR2 YENEEA. Findings and limits, study-wide: Just a handful of people given AZD1222 tested seropositive at baseline. There were repertoire samples only from the period after the peak T cell response.

Here immunoSEQ multiplex PCR was the method, and the copy in TCRdb shows in-frame clones only, minus some. This table holds 150,000 or so clones, 80% to 90% found once. On this clone: Its matching antigen is unknown.

The rearrangement joins TRBV11-3 to TRBJ2-3; D could derive from TRBD1 or TRBD2 (5 bases each). The receptor was derived from an adult in good health. The material was peripheral blood, obtained on day 0 of AZD1222 vaccination. The CDR3 nucleotides read TGTGCCAGCGCAATCCGGGGCAGCCTTACAGATACGCAGTATTTT. Encoded protein: CASAIRGSLTDTQYF.